This T cell receptor beta chain was identified during a study of blood T cell repertoires in COVID-19. The table came from immunoSEQ multiplex PCR; TCRdb's copy has only in-frame clones and leaves some out. The profile shows 250,000 to 300,000 clones, 84% of them singletons. The CDR3 extends over 15 amino acids. Trimming removed 6 bases at V and 4 bases at J, with 21 bases between. Germline values: CDR1 SQVTM, CDR2 ANQGSEA. Sequenced: PBMCs or T cells enriched from blood (not recorded which). This chain connects TRBV29-1 to TRBJ2-5; D might be TRBD2 (6 bases). This sequence was found in a man aged 25 to 45 with acute COVID-19. Here the CDR3 DNA reads TGCAGCGTCCATGTGGCCGGCGGTAGCGGAGAGACCCAGTACTTC. As protein: CSVHVAGGSGETQYF.